This T cell receptor beta chain was sequenced for a study of T cells after posttransplantation cyclophosphamide. Study observations and caveats: TRB overlap between skin or GI tissue T cells and blood was limited.

The table came from immunoSEQ multiplex PCR; TCRdb's copy has only in-frame clones and leaves some out. The sample consists of 10,000 or so clones, roughly 98% of them appearing once. With respect to this clone: Its antigen remains unidentified.

CDR3 length: 14 amino acids. The germline V gene encodes CDR1 LNHDA and CDR2 SQIVND (reference sequence). V lost 5 bases, J lost 3 bases, and 3 bases stayed unmatched. Cells defined as naive were viable CD3+CD4+ or CD3+CD8+ and CCR7+CD45RA+CD45RO-CD95-CD27+CD28+. The rearrangement joins TRBV19 to TRBJ2-5, with 10 bases fitting TRBD1. This TCR derives from a woman in her sixties or seventies in good health, CMV-negative, and a related stem cell transplant donor. The material sequenced was naive CD4+ T cells sorted from PBMCs. The CDR3 sequence: CASSRDRGKETQYF. Written as DNA, the CDR3 is TGTGCCAGTAGTCGGGACAGGGGAAAAGAGACCCAGTACTTC.